These T cell receptor beta chains were read from a single sample in a study of T cell responses to AZD1222 COVID-19 vaccine. The assay was immunoSEQ multiplex PCR, and TCRdb's table has in-frame clones only and misses some. The data contain 95,000 to 120,000 clones, roughly 87% of them singletons. Sample: peripheral blood, taken on day 0 of MenACWY control vaccination. These receptors all come from an adult in good health. Both conserved end residues are part of each CDR3. The D gene is left open where the match is weak. Clone size is given for some rows only: seen once, a few or many times, or a class if the clone is expanded.

clone size	D gene	V gene	J gene	CDR3 DNA	CDR3 protein
once	.	TRBV19	TRBJ1-6	TGTGCCAGTAAAGGCAATTCACCCCTCCACTTT	CASKGNSPLHF
.	.	TRBV19	TRBJ1-1	TGTGCCAGTAGTATGAGCTGGGGGCAGACTGAAGCTTTCTTT	CASSMSWGQTEAFF
.	TRBD1	TRBV19	TRBJ1-2	TGTGCCAGTCAGACCGGGACAGGGCCCTTAGGCGGCTACACCTTC	CASQTGTGPLGGYTF
once	.	TRBV7-6	TRBJ1-1	TGTGCCAGCAGCTTAAGTTGGAACACTGAAGCTTTCTTT	CASSLSWNTEAFF
.	.	TRBV27	TRBJ1-6	TGTGCCAGCAGTTTATGGTCGGGATCACCCCTCCACTTT	CASSLWSGSPLHF
.	.	TRBV5-1	TRBJ1-1	TGCGCCAGCTGGGGGGGTACGTTGAACACTGAAGCTTTCTTT	CASWGGTLNTEAFF
.	.	TRBV9	TRBJ1-5	TGTGCCAGCAGCCTAAGCGGGGCAGGACAGCCCCAGCATTTT	CASSLSGAGQPQHF
.	.	TRBV27	TRBJ1-6	TGTGCCAGCAGTCCCTCCGGGGACTATAATTCACCCCTCCACTTT	CASSPSGDYNSPLHF
.	.	TRBV3-1/TRBV3-2	TRBJ2-6	TGTGCCAGCAGCCAGGGAATTGGGGGTTCTGGGGCCAACGTCCTGACTTTC	CASSQGIGGSGANVLTF
.	.	TRBV30	TRBJ2-7	TGTGCCAGCCGGGACGACTCCTACGAGCAGTACTTC	CASRDDSYEQYF
.	TRBD1	TRBV10-3	TRBJ2-1	TGTGCCATCAGCGGGACAGGGGGTCTGAATGAGCAGTTCTTC	CAISGTGGLNEQFF
.	TRBD1	TRBV7-6	TRBJ1-1	TGTGCCAGCACCGATACAGGGGTCACTGAAGCTTTCTTT	CASTDTGVTEAFF
.	.	TRBV27	TRBJ1-1	TGTGCCAGCAGTTTAGGACAGATGAACACTGAAGCTTTCTTT	CASSLGQMNTEAFF
.	.	TRBV24-1	TRBJ2-1	TGTGCCACCAGTGACACTTATAGGACGGACAATGAGCAGTTCTTC	CATSDTYRTDNEQFF
.	TRBD2	TRBV28	TRBJ2-7	TGTGCCAGCAGCCCCATCGGGGGGGAGGCCTACGAGCAGTACTTC	CASSPIGGEAYEQYF
.	TRBD1	TRBV5-1	TRBJ1-1	TGCGCCAGCAGCCGCCTACCTCCGGGACAGGGGGCGGTTCGGATGAACACTGAAGCTTTCTTT	CASSRLPPGQGAVRMNTEAFF
.	TRBD2	TRBV4-2	TRBJ2-1	TGTGCCAGCAGCCAAGATAGCGGGGGGGCCAATGAGCAGTTCTTC	CASSQDSGGANEQFF
.	TRBD1	TRBV28	TRBJ2-3	TGTGCCAGCAGTCCTCGACAGGGGCCAGATACGCAGTATTTT	CASSPRQGPDTQYF
.	.	TRBV9	TRBJ1-1	TGTGCCAGCAGCGTAGCTACTGGGAGGTCGGGGAACACTGAAGCTTTCTTT	CASSVATGRSGNTEAFF
few	.	TRBV2	TRBJ1-4	TGTGCCAGCGCTGACTGGGGACCTAATGAAAAACTGTTTTTT	CASADWGPNEKLFF
.	.	TRBV27	TRBJ2-5	TGTGCCAGCAGTTGGAAAGACTGCAAAGAGACCCAGTACTTC	CASSWKDCKETQYF
few	.	TRBV29-1	TRBJ2-5	TGCAGCGTCTCGACAGGTCACGGGGGAGAGACCCAGTACTTC	CSVSTGHGGETQYF
.	TRBD1	TRBV7-9	TRBJ1-1	TGTGCCAGCAACCTGTACCAGGGGGCAGGCGCTTTCTTT	CASNLYQGAGAFF
once	.	TRBV5-6	TRBJ2-3	TGTGCCAGCAGCAGGGGCTTAGGGGCAGATACGCAGTATTTT	CASSRGLGADTQYF
.	.	TRBV7-6	TRBJ2-2	TGTGCCAGCAGCTTGCGTGGGGGGCTGAACACCGGGGAGCTGTTTTTT	CASSLRGGLNTGELFF
few	.	TRBV6-4	TRBJ2-6	TGTGCCAGCAGTGACCGGGCTGGGGCCAACGTCCTGACTTTC	CASSDRAGANVLTF
.	.	TRBV6-5	TRBJ1-6	TGTGCCAGCAGGGACAGCTCCTATAATTCACCCCTCCACTTT	CASRDSSYNSPLHF
once	TRBD1	TRBV5-8	TRBJ1-5	TGTGCCAGCAGCTTCCTGAGAGGGACAGGGGGTCTCTTGGGCAATCAGCCCCAGCATTTT	CASSFLRGTGGLLGNQPQHF
.	TRBD2	TRBV7-9	TRBJ2-2	TGTGCCAGCAGCTTGGGACTAGCGGGCTTGGCCGGGGAGCTGTTTTTT	CASSLGLAGLAGELFF
.	.	TRBV7-2	TRBJ1-5	TGTGCCAGCAGCATGGGGGGTCAGCCCCAGCATTTT	CASSMGGQPQHF
.	.	TRBV13	TRBJ1-1	TGTGCCAGCAGCTTAAGGTTGGGGCCAGCGAACACTGAAGCTTTCTTT	CASSLRLGPANTEAFF
once	TRBD1	TRBV5-1	TRBJ2-7	TGCGCCAGCAGCCCTTCTACGACAGGGGTAGACTACGAGCAGTACTTC	CASSPSTTGVDYEQYF
.	TRBD1	TRBV6-5	TRBJ1-4	TGTGCCAGCAGGGGACAGACTAATGAAAAACTGTTTTTT	CASRGQTNEKLFF
.	.	TRBV9	TRBJ2-2	TGTGCCAGCAGCGTAGGCCCTAACACCGGGGAGCTGTTTTTT	CASSVGPNTGELFF
.	TRBD1	TRBV7-9	TRBJ1-3	TGTGCCAGCAGCGCCGACAGGGACTCTGGAAACACCATATATTTT	CASSADRDSGNTIYF
.	.	TRBV5-6	TRBJ1-2	TGTGCCAGCAGCCGGCAGACAGGCTATGGCTACACCTTC	CASSRQTGYGYTF
.	.	TRBV6-1	TRBJ1-5	TGTGCCAGCAGTGAAGCGCTTCGACAGGGCAATCAGCCCCAGCATTTT	CASSEALRQGNQPQHF
.	.	TRBV2	TRBJ1-2	TGTGCCAGCAGTGAAGAGTCTAACTATGGCTACACCTTC	CASSEESNYGYTF
.	.	TRBV28	TRBJ1-3	TGTGCCGCGGAGGGGGTTTCTGGAAACACCATATATTTT	CAAEGVSGNTIYF
.	.	TRBV7-9	TRBJ2-4	TGTGCCAGCAGCTCCCTTGCCGGGTTGGACAAAAACATTCAGTACTTC	CASSSLAGLDKNIQYF
.	.	TRBV24-1	TRBJ2-3	TGTGCCACCAGTGATTTTCGGGGTGATACGCAGTATTTT	CATSDFRGDTQYF
once	.	TRBV18	TRBJ1-6	TGTGCCAGCTCACTGGAGGGGTATTCACCCCTCCACTTT	CASSLEGYSPLHF
.	.	TRBV14	TRBJ1-1	TGTGCCAGCAGCCCCTTAGGGGCCAACATGAACACTGAAGCTTTCTTT	CASSPLGANMNTEAFF
.	TRBD1	TRBV5-1	TRBJ2-1	TGCGCCAGCAGCCCAGTGACAGGGAGTACCTACAATGAGCAGTTCTTC	CASSPVTGSTYNEQFF
.	.	TRBV15	TRBJ1-2	TGTGCCACCAGCAGAGAGCAGGGGAAAGGTGGCTACACCTTC	CATSREQGKGGYTF
.	TRBD1	TRBV6-6	TRBJ2-7	TGTGCCAGCAGTAGGGACAGCGAGGCCCAGTACTTC	CASSRDSEAQYF
.	TRBD1	TRBV5-5	TRBJ1-4	TGTGCCAGCAGCGTTGGGGGACAGAGTAATGAAAAACTGTTTTTT	CASSVGGQSNEKLFF
.	.	TRBV12-5	TRBJ1-1	TGTGCTAGTGGTTGGGATGACACTGAAGCTTTCTTT	CASGWDDTEAFF
.	TRBD1	TRBV9	TRBJ1-6	TGTGCCAGCAGCTCCGGGACAGGGGTGTCACCCCTCCACTTT	CASSSGTGVSPLHF
.	.	TRBV6-6	TRBJ2-7	TGTGCCAGCAGTTACGGGCAGGGCCCCGAGCAGTACTTC	CASSYGQGPEQYF